These T cell receptor beta chains were read from a single sample in a study of blood T cell repertoires in COVID-19. Sequencing was performed with immunoSEQ multiplex PCR; in TCRdb, only in-frame clones are kept and a portion is missing. The table has around 120,000 clones, approximately 90% seen once. Sequencing input: peripheral blood. The source of these receptors is a human donor in a cohort sampled during active COVID-19. Both conserved end residues are part of each CDR3. Each record gives: clone size, V gene, D gene, J gene, CDR3 protein, CDR3 DNA. A D gene is named only where the DNA matches it firmly. Clone size, where shown, is once, few, many, or a class for clones that have expanded.

>NA|TRBV19|TRBD1|TRBJ2-7
CASSILGTGGASEQYF
TGTGCCAGTAGTATTTTAGGGACAGGGGGCGCATCCGAGCAGTACTTC
>NA|TRBV2|TRBD2|TRBJ2-2
CASSLAGRNTGELFF
TGTGCCAGCAGTTTAGCGGGAAGGAACACCGGGGAGCTGTTTTTT
>NA|TRBV2|TRBD1|TRBJ2-7
CAGTPDGTVSYEQYF
TGTGCCGGAACCCCGGACGGGACAGTGAGCTACGAGCAGTACTTC
>NA|TRBV7-2|TRBD1|TRBJ1-5
CASSLSYSGAVQGRQPQHF
TGTGCCAGCAGCTTATCTTATTCGGGGGCGGTACAGGGGCGCCAGCCCCAGCATTTT
>NA|TRBV5-6|NA|TRBJ2-2
CASSQTGITPGELFF
TGTGCCAGCAGCCAAACAGGGATCACACCCGGGGAGCTGTTTTTT
>NA|TRBV4-1|NA|TRBJ1-5
CASSPGQPNQPQHF
TGCGCCAGCAGCCCCGGACAGCCCAATCAGCCCCAGCATTTT
>NA|TRBV27|NA|TRBJ2-4
CASSLSPIHIQYF
TGTGCCAGCAGTTTATCCCCAATTCACATTCAGTACTTC
>NA|TRBV11-2|TRBD1|TRBJ2-7
CASRAPDRGSEQYF
TGTGCCAGCAGAGCGCCGGACAGGGGTTCCGAGCAGTACTTC
>NA|TRBV18|TRBD2|TRBJ2-7
CASSVVIAGGEGQYF
TGTGCCAGCTCTGTGGTGATAGCGGGAGGCGAAGGGCAGTACTTC
>once|TRBV7-3|TRBD1|TRBJ2-1
CASSRKTGTGEDEQFF
TGTGCCAGCAGCCGTAAAACCGGGACAGGGGAGGATGAGCAGTTCTTC
>once|TRBV18|TRBD1|TRBJ2-1
CASSPFQGAGEQFF
TGTGCCAGCTCACCCTTCCAGGGGGCTGGAGAGCAGTTCTTC
>once|TRBV13|TRBD2|TRBJ2-3
CASSSGTSRADTQYF
TGTGCCAGCAGCTCCGGGACTAGCCGGGCAGATACGCAGTATTTT
>NA|TRBV2|TRBD2|TRBJ2-5
CASILQRGAGETQYF
TGTGCCAGCATACTCCAGCGGGGGGCGGGGGAGACCCAGTACTTC
>NA|TRBV10-1|NA|TRBJ1-1
CASSESRRGGTEAFF
TGCGCCAGCAGTGAGTCTCGCAGGGGCGGGACTGAAGCTTTCTTT
>NA|TRBV19|TRBD2|TRBJ2-5
CASRPTSGGAETQYF
TGTGCCAGTAGGCCGACTAGCGGGGGGGCGGAGACCCAGTACTTC
>NA|TRBV19|NA|TRBJ2-2
CASSPGGGINTGELFF
TGTGCCAGTAGTCCCGGGGGAGGAATCAACACCGGGGAGCTGTTTTTT
>NA|TRBV6-5|NA|TRBJ1-1
CASSYSPQGDSTEAFF
TGTGCCAGCAGTTACTCGCCACAGGGTGATTCCACTGAAGCTTTCTTT
>NA|TRBV2|NA|TRBJ2-1
CASSEGGLLTNEQFF
TGTGCCAGCAGTGAAGGTGGACTTTTAACTAATGAGCAGTTCTTC
>NA|TRBV18|NA|TRBJ1-5
CASSLGEGDQPQHF
TGTGCCAGCTCACTAGGGGAGGGAGATCAGCCCCAGCATTTT
>NA|TRBV6-5|NA|TRBJ1-5
CASSSPKSRAQHF
TGTGCCAGCAGTTCCCCGAAGTCAAGAGCCCAGCATTTT
>once|TRBV5-1|NA|TRBJ1-1
CASSLGAGGITEAFF
TGCGCCAGCAGCTTGGGGGCAGGAGGAATCACTGAAGCTTTCTTT
>NA|TRBV5-4|NA|TRBJ1-2
CASSLVTYNYGYTF
TGTGCCAGCAGCTTGGTTACATACAACTATGGCTACACCTTC
>once|TRBV30|TRBD1|TRBJ1-5
CAWRGDRGNQPQHF
TGTGCCTGGAGGGGGGACAGGGGCAATCAGCCCCAGCATTTT
>once|TRBV5-1|TRBD1|TRBJ2-7
CASSLNVKQGARSHEQYF
TGCGCCAGCAGCTTGAATGTCAAACAGGGGGCGCGGAGCCACGAGCAGTACTTC